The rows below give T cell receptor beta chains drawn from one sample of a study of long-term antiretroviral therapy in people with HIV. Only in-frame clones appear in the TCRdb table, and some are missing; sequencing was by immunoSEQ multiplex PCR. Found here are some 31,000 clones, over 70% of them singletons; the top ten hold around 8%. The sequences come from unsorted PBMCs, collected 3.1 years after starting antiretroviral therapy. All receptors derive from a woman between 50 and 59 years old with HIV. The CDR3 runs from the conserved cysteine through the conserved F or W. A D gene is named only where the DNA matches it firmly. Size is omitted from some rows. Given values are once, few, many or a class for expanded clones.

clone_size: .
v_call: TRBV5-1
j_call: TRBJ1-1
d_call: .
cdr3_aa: CASSLVTEGNTEAFF
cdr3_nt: TGCGCCAGCAGCTTGGTTACGGAGGGAAACACTGAAGCTTTCTTT

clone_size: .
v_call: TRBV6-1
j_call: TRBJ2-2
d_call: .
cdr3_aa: CASSARPITGELFF
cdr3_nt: TGTGCCAGCAGTGCCCGACCGATCACCGGGGAGCTGTTTTTT

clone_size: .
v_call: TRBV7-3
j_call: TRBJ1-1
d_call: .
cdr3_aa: CASSLTGFAEAFF
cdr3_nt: TGTGCCAGCAGCTTAACAGGATTCGCTGAAGCTTTCTTT

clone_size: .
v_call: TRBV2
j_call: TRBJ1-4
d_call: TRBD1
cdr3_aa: CASSGGTGANEKLFF
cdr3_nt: TGTGCCAGCAGTGGAGGGACAGGAGCCAATGAAAAACTGTTTTTT

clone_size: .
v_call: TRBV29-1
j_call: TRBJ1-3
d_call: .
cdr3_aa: CSAVRGDLSGNTIYF
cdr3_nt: TGCAGCGCCGTAAGGGGGGACCTCTCTGGAAACACCATATATTTT

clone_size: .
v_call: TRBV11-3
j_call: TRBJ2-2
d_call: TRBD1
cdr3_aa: CASSADRGRTGELFF
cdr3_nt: TGTGCCAGCAGCGCAGACAGGGGGAGGACCGGGGAGCTGTTTTTT

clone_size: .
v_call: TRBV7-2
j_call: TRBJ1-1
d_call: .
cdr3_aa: CASSSRFPPRAFF
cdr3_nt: TGTGCCAGCAGTTCCCGATTCCCCCCACGAGCTTTCTTT

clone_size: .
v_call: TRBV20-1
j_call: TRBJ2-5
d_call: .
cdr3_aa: CSGGLQETQYF
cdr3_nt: TGCAGTGGAGGACTCCAAGAGACCCAGTACTTC

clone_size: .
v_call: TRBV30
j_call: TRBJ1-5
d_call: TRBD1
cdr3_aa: CAWRSGKGASNQPQHF
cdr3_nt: TGTGCCTGGAGGAGCGGGAAGGGGGCGAGCAATCAGCCCCAGCATTTT

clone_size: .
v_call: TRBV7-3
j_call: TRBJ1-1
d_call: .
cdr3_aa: CASSPRPGLGTEAFF
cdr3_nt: TGTGCCAGCAGCCCTAGACCGGGATTGGGAACTGAAGCTTTCTTT

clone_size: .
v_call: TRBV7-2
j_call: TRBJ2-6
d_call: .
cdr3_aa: CASSLGTLSGANVLTF
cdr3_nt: TGTGCCAGCAGCTTAGGGACACTCTCTGGGGCCAACGTCCTGACTTTC

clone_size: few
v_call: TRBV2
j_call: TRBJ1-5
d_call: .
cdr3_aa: CASRRGAGADQPQHF
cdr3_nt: TGTGCCAGCCGCCGGGGGGCGGGGGCTGATCAGCCCCAGCATTTT

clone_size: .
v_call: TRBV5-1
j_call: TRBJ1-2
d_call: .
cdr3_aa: CASSLAEGLGGYTF
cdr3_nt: TGCGCCAGCAGCTTGGCCGAGGGGTTAGGCGGCTACACCTTC

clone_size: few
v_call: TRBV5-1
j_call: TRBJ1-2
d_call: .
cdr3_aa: CASNWGESGNYGYTF
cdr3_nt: TGCGCCAGCAACTGGGGGGAATCGGGGAACTATGGCTACACCTTC

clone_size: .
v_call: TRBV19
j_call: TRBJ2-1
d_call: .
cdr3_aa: CASSISGPSRGYNEQFF
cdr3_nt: TGTGCCAGTAGTATATCCGGGCCTTCCCGGGGCTACAATGAGCAGTTCTTC

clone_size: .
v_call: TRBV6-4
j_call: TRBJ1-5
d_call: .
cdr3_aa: CASSEYTGGNQPQHF
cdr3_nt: TGTGCCAGCAGTGAATACACGGGGGGTAATCAGCCCCAGCATTTT

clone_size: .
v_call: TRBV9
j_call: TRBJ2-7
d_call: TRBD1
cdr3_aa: CASSPWTGGRDEQYF
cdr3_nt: TGTGCCAGCAGCCCCTGGACAGGGGGGCGGGACGAGCAGTACTTC

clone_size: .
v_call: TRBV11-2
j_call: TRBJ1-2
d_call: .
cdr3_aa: CASSLLDEGYGYTF
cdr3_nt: TGTGCCAGCAGCTTACTTGACGAGGGCTATGGCTACACCTTC

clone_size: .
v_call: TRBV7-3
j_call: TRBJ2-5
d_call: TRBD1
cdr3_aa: CASSWGQGGDQETQYF
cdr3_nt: TGTGCCAGCAGCTGGGGACAGGGCGGAGACCAAGAGACCCAGTACTTC

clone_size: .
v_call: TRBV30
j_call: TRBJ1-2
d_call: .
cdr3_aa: CACGQGGYGYTF
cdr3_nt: TGTGCCTGCGGGCAGGGCGGCTATGGCTACACCTTC

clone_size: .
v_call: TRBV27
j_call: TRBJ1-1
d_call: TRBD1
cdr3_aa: CASSLDRGATEAFF
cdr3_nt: TGTGCCAGCAGTTTGGACAGGGGGGCCACTGAAGCTTTCTTT

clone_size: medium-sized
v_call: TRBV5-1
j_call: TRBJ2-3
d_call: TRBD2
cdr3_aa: CASSPALAGASDTQYF
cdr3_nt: TGCGCCAGCAGCCCCGCACTAGCGGGGGCGTCAGATACGCAGTATTTT

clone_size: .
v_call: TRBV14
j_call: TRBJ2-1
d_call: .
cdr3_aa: CASSPLGGYNEQFF
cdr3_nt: TGTGCCAGCAGCCCCCTAGGAGGGTACAATGAGCAGTTCTTC